This T cell receptor (beta chain) was identified in a study of blood T cell repertoires in COVID-19. Looking at the study overall: Samples taken during acute and convalescent COVID-19 were collected in the United States, Italy and Spain.

Authors' analysis steps: The authors estimated nucleated cell counts from reference gene primer amplification. TCRdb keeps only in-frame clones here, not all; method: immunoSEQ multiplex PCR. That table supplies the V and J calls and clone size; D and trimming were determined from the DNA. Of 120,000 to 150,000 clones detected, around four fifths appear once; the ten largest clones hold about 3%. Germline CDR1 is SGHTA and CDR2 is FQGNSA. CDR3 size: 14 residues. V lost 5 bases to trimming and J lost 11 bases, with 21 bases between them. This clonotype originated in a middle-aged woman with active or convalescent COVID-19. The chain carries TRBV7-2 and TRBJ1-1, with a tentative D call TRBD1 (5 bases). Sequencing input: peripheral blood. CDR3 nucleotide sequence: TGTGCCAGCAGCGTTTCGCTCCGGGACTTTGGGGCTTTCTTT. The encoded protein is CASSVSLRDFGAFF.